What follows are 16 T cell receptor beta chains derived from one specimen sequenced in a study of cytomegalovirus exposure and HLA in healthy donors (dated by TCRdb to 2017 to 2019). Libraries were built with the immunoSEQ multiplex PCR assay. For the multiplex PCR, a mixture combining 60 forward primers for TCR Vbeta segments and 13 reverse primers for TCR Jbeta segments was used. Here the immuneACCESS table is served through TCRdb, limited to in-frame sequences with V and J called. Missing clones are a known gap in these copies; in checked studies unresolved V genes cover under half, and the rest lacks a known reason. Here the sample has approximately 81,000 clones; 77% occur a single time. The ten top clones hold roughly 3% of the sample. Sequenced: PBMCs. These receptors were collected from a man aged 45-65 years in good health and CMV-seropositive.

V is TRBV4-1 and J is TRBJ1-2; weak D call: TRBD1 (6 bases). V was trimmed by 4 bases and J by 6 bases, leaving 12 bases between them. Germline assignment: CDR1 MGHRA and CDR2 YSYEKL. The CDR3 consists of 13 residues. The CDR3 DNA is TGCGCCAGCAGCCGGACAGTACGGGATGGCTACACCTTC. It encodes CASSRTVRDGYTF.

V and J are TRBV7-3 and TRBJ1-2; 7 bases align to TRBD1. V lost 2 bases and J lost 4; bases outside the gene matches: 13. This CDR3 comprises 17 residues. The germline V gene encodes CDR1 SGHTA and CDR2 FQGTGA. CDR3 loop: CASSLYFVTGKIYGYTF. CDR3 DNA sequence: TGTGCCAGCAGCTTATATTTTGTGACAGGGAAGATCTATGGCTACACCTTC.

V gene TRBV5-1 combines with J gene TRBJ2-3; 7 bases fit TRBD2. The CDR3 is 14 residues long. The ends lost 4 bases at V and 1 base at J; junction bases unmatched: 3. Germline lookup yields CDR1 SGHRS and CDR2 YFSETQ. CDR3 sequence reads: CASSGTSGTDTQYF. CDR3 in DNA: TGCGCCAGCAGCGGAACTAGCGGCACAGATACGCAGTATTTT. Full variable domain (outside the CDR3, taken from reference TRBV5-1 and TRBJ2-3): KAGVTQTPRYLIKTRGQQVTLSCSPISGHRSVSWYQQTPGQGLQFLFEYFSETQRNKGNFPGRFSGRQFSNSRSEMNVSTLELGDSALYLCASSGTSGTDTQYFGPGTRLTVL.

CDR3 sequence: CASRGTGEYGYTF. The CDR3, as DNA: TGTGCCAGCAGGGGGACAGGGGAGTATGGCTACACCTTC. This chain links TRBV6-6 with TRBJ1-2; 10 bases line up with TRBD1. This CDR3 comprises 13 residues. The junction had 3 bases not matched to a gene; V was cut back by 6 bases and J by 5 bases. Germline CDR1 MNHNY, CDR2 SVGAGI (reference sequence).

The rearrangement uses TRBV7-9 and TRBJ1-1; 10 nucleotides line up with TRBD1. Trimming cost V 9 bases and J 4 bases; bases outside gene matches: 2. This CDR3 has 12 amino acids. CDR1 and CDR2 (germline): SEHNR, FQNEAQ (reference sequence). This CDR3 reads CASRTGGTEAFF. Written as DNA, the CDR3 is TGTGCCAGTCGGACAGGGGGCACTGAAGCTTTCTTT.

This clone was detected only a few times. The genes are TRBV7-2 and TRBJ2-2, with a possible D match to TRBD2 (6 bases). V was clipped by 5 bases and J by 6 bases, with 10 bases between them. The CDR3 runs 13 residues. Germline values: CDR1 SGHTA, CDR2 FQGNSA. CDR3 protein: CASSPREAGELFF. The CDR3 DNA reads TGTGCCAGCAGCCCCAGGGAGGCCGGGGAGCTGTTTTTT.

V and J are TRBV6-1 and TRBJ1-4, with D possibly matching TRBD1 (5 bases). The V gene lost 6 bases and the J gene lost 5 bases, with 13 bases spanning the gap. The germline CDR1 and CDR2 sequences are MNHNS and SASEGT. CDR3 length: 14 residues. CDR3 DNA sequence: TGTGCCAGCAGGCGGGGCCTGGGGAATGAAAAACTGTTTTTT. It codes for CASRRGLGNEKLFF.

This clone was found a few times. The CDR3 spells CASSSYLTPYNEQFF. CDR3 sequence (DNA): TGTGCCAGCAGCTCTTACTTGACTCCTTACAATGAGCAGTTCTTC. The rearrangement joins TRBV11-3 to TRBJ2-1; D is ambiguous. CDR3 length equals 15 residues. The germline CDR1 and CDR2 sequences are SGHNT and YENEEA. With 4 bases removed from V and 4 bases from J, the gap between germline ends came to 14 bases.

The chain combines TRBV11-1 with TRBJ2-1; unclear D gene. CDR3 length equals 12 residues. CDR1 and CDR2 (germline): SGHAT, FQDESV (reference sequence). V lost 3 bases to trimming and J lost 7 bases, with 7 bases between them. The CDR3 DNA is TGTGCCAGCAGCTTGTCTAGGAATGAGCAGTTCTTC. The encoded protein is CASSLSRNEQFF.

CDR3 region: CASDRDSYEQYF. CDR3 DNA sequence: TGTGCCAGCGACCGGGACTCCTACGAGCAGTACTTC. J is TRBJ2-7 and V is TRBV6-1, with D perhaps TRBD2 (5 bases). The V end lost 8 bases, the J end lost 0 bases, and 8 bases lay between the germline ends. Germline CDR1 is MNHNS and CDR2 is SASEGT. The CDR3 is made up of 12 amino acids.

V is TRBV6-1 and J is TRBJ2-1; TRBD2 might be the D (6 bases). The germline gives CDR1 MNHNS, CDR2 SASEGT. This CDR3 spans 17 amino acids. Between the trimmed V and J ends, which lost 2 bases and 0 bases, there was a span of 14 bases. The CDR3 DNA follows: TGTGCCAGCAGTGAAAGGGTAGCGGCGAGCTCCTACAATGAGCAGTTCTTC. Translated, it gives CASSERVAASSYNEQFF.

This chain connects TRBV18 to TRBJ1-2; perhaps TRBD1 as D (6 bases). This CDR3 is 13 amino acids long. The V end lost 2 bases, the J end lost 4 bases, and 8 bases lay between the germline ends. Germline CDR1 KGHSH, CDR2 LQKENI. CDR3 DNA: TGTGCCAGCTCACCAACAGGGAGCTATGGCTACACCTTC. The encoded protein is CASSPTGSYGYTF. Combining the CDR3 with reference TRBV18 and TRBJ1-2 gives the whole variable domain NAGVMQNPRHLVRRRGQEARLRCSPMKGHSHVYWYRQLPEEGLKFMVYLQKENIIDESGMPKERFSAEFPKEGPSILRIQQVVRGDSAAYFCASSPTGSYGYTFGSGTRLTVV.

The gene calls are TRBV29-1 and TRBJ2-5; 9 nucleotides line up with TRBD2. In germline, CDR1 is SQVTM, CDR2 ANQGSEA. After removal of 3 bases from V and 11 bases from J, the junction contained 16 bases not matched to a gene. This CDR3 comprises 15 residues. The CDR3 sequence: CSVETPRGRVVEQYF. The CDR3 region has the DNA TGCAGCGTTGAGACCCCCCGCGGGAGGGTAGTAGAGCAGTACTTC.

The chain combines TRBV10-1 with TRBJ2-7, with 7 bases that match TRBD2. CDR1 and CDR2 (germline): WNHNN, SYGVQD (reference sequence). V gave up 2 bases and J gave up 6 bases; unmatched junction bases: 1. The CDR3 runs to 12 residues. Written as DNA, the CDR3 is TGCGCCAGCAGTGAGCCTAGCGGCGAGCAGTACTTC. It specifies CASSEPSGEQYF.

CDR3 bases: TGTGCCAGCAGGCAGGGTGTAGGAACTGAAGCTTTCTTT. Translated, it gives CASRQGVGTEAFF. The J gene is TRBJ1-1, the V gene TRBV7-3; TRBD1 is a possible D gene (5 bases). In germline, CDR1 is SGHTA, CDR2 FQGTGA. This CDR3 comprises 13 residues. V was shortened by 6 bases and J by 5 bases, with 13 bases between the two germline ends.

The chain has TRBV9 and TRBJ1-4; D is unresolved. Per the germline V gene, CDR1 is SGDLS and CDR2 is YYNGEE. Trimming shortened V by 0 bases and J by 2 bases, and 14 bases separated the two germline ends. The CDR3 is 17 residues long. CDR3 in amino acids: CASSVEGGTATNEKLFF. CDR3 nucleotide sequence: TGTGCCAGCAGCGTAGAGGGAGGAACAGCCACTAATGAAAAACTGTTTTTT.